Sequencing of this TCR beta chain was carried out in a study of shared clonotypes between healthy human individuals. The CDR3 has 13 residues. CDR1 is MNHNY and CDR2 is SVGAGI in the germline V gene (reference sequence). The germline V and J ends were trimmed by 1 base and 3 bases, with 6 bases remaining between them. The assay was immunoSEQ multiplex PCR, and TCRdb's table has in-frame clones only and misses some. The sample includes more than 150,000 clones, roughly 70% of them seen just once. This clone was seen a few times. The chain joins TRBV6-6 to TRBJ1-1; tentative D call: TRBD1 (5 bases). The source material was memory CD4+ T cells sorted from blood. The subset here: CD45RA-negative fraction. This TCR derives from a man aged 25 to 40 in good health. The CDR3 sequence: CASSYLGDTEAFF. The CDR3 DNA is TGTGCCAGCAGTTACTTAGGGGACACTGAAGCTTTCTTT.